The 11 T cell receptor beta chains given below trace back to one sample, sequenced in a study of OX40 agonist ivuxolimab in advanced cancers. Only in-frame clones appear in the TCRdb table, and some are missing; sequencing was by immunoSEQ multiplex PCR. The repertoire includes tens of thousands of clones, around 87% of them detected once, and 0.3% to 0.4% sits in the top ten. Sequenced material: CD4+ or CD8+ T cells sorted from blood, taken in a trial of the OX40 agonist ivuxolimab. These receptors all come from an adult with an advanced solid tumor such as melanoma, head and neck, liver or kidney cancer.

The rearrangement uses TRBV30 and TRBJ2-7; no definite D call. The length of the CDR3 is 12 residues. The V gene lost 2 bases and the J gene lost 0 bases, with 5 bases spanning the gap. Germline CDR1 GTSNPN, CDR2 SVGIG (reference sequence). CDR3 residues: CAWSRGSYEQYF. CDR3 in DNA: TGTGCCTGGAGTAGAGGCTCCTACGAGCAGTACTTC. Full variable domain (outside the CDR3, taken from reference TRBV30 and TRBJ2-7): SQTIHQWPATLVQPVGSPLSLECTVEGTSNPNLYWYRQAAGRGLQLLFYSVGIGQISSEVPQNLSASRPQDRQFILSSKKLLLSDSGFYLCAWSRGSYEQYFGPGTRLTVT.

The V gene is TRBV5-6, the J gene TRBJ2-1; 12 bases are shared with TRBD2. The ends lost 4 bases at V and 9 bases at J; junction bases unmatched: 11. There are 16 residues in the CDR3. Germline lookup yields CDR1 SGHDT and CDR2 YYEEEE. CDR3 loop: CASSDTTSGRNFEQFF. CDR3 bases: TGTGCCAGCAGCGACACGACTAGCGGGAGAAACTTTGAGCAGTTCTTC.

The genes are TRBV28 and TRBJ1-1, with D unresolved. This CDR3 is built from 14 residues. V lost 0 bases to trimming and J lost 10 bases, with 15 bases between them. Germline V gives CDR1 MDHEN, CDR2 SYDVKM. CDR3 nucleotides: TGTGCCAGCAGTTTATGGGGAAAAGGCAACGGAGCTTTCTTT. Amino acid sequence: CASSLWGKGNGAFF.

J is TRBJ1-2 and V is TRBV4-1, with D possibly TRBD1 on 5 matching bases. V was trimmed by 0 bases and J by 4 bases, leaving 15 bases between them. CDR3 size: 16 residues. Germline assignment: CDR1 MGHRA and CDR2 YSYEKL. This chain's CDR3 is CASSQDRTGRGYGYTF. The CDR3 DNA reads TGCGCCAGCAGCCAAGATCGAACAGGCCGTGGCTATGGCTACACCTTC.

This chain uses TRBV27 with TRBJ2-1; 7 bases map to TRBD2. This CDR3 spans 16 amino acids. The germline V gene encodes CDR1 MNHEY and CDR2 SMNVEV (reference sequence). The V segment lost 7 bases and the J segment 9 bases; nucleotides outside the gene matches: 18. CDR3 coding DNA: TGTGCCAGCAAAAGGTCAGCGGGGCCGGGGGTCAGTGAGCAGTTCTTC. The encoded protein is CASKRSAGPGVSEQFF.

The CDR3 DNA reads TGCGCCAGCAGCCAGGGAGACAGGGATTATCAGCCCCAGCATTTT. Translating gives CASSQGDRDYQPQHF. The V and J genes are TRBV4-1 and TRBJ1-5, with TRBD1 identical over 7 bases. The CDR3 length is 15 residues. Unmatched junction bases numbered 7, after V lost 3 bases and J lost 5 bases. Germline loops: CDR1 MGHRA, CDR2 YSYEKL.

The chain recombines TRBV10-3 with TRBJ2-7; D unclear. Per germline, CDR1 ENHRY and CDR2 SYGVKD. Trimming cost V 6 bases and J 0 bases, with 9 bases left between them. This CDR3 is built from 13 residues. CDR3 sequence: CAISRHSSYEQYV. The CDR3, as DNA: TGTGCCATCAGCCGACACAGCTCCTACGAGCAGTACGTC.

This chain links TRBV4-1 with TRBJ2-7, with 8 bases aligning to TRBD1. The trim removed 0 bases at V and 3 bases at J, leaving 7 bases unmatched. Germline V CDR1 and CDR2: MGHRA, YSYEKL. CDR3 length: 16 residues. DNA of the CDR3: TGCGCCAGCAGCCAAGATCTGGCAGGGGGCATCTACGAGCAGTACGTC. It codes for CASSQDLAGGIYEQYV.

The chain recombines TRBV27 with TRBJ2-7; tentatively, D is TRBD2 (5 bases). Germline CDR1 and CDR2: MNHEY and SMNVEV (reference sequence). The CDR3 has 14 amino acids. V lost 3 bases and J 3 bases, leaving 12 bases between the germline ends. CDR3 sequence: CASSFRTGYYEQYF. The CDR3 bases are TGTGCCAGCAGTTTCCGGACTGGATACTACGAGCAGTACTTC.

V is TRBV2 and J is TRBJ1-1; D is unclear. The CDR3 loop spans 13 amino acids. Germline lookup yields CDR1 SNHLY and CDR2 FYNNEI. Deletions cut 2 bases from V and 6 bases from J, with 10 bases between. The CDR3 protein is CASSEPPPSEAFF. The CDR3 DNA follows: TGTGCCAGCAGTGAACCCCCGCCATCTGAAGCTTTCTTT.

V is TRBV19 and J is TRBJ1-2, with 7 bases that match TRBD1. The CDR3 length is 14 residues. J was trimmed by 8 bases and V by 7 bases; bases with no gene match: 13. Germline V gene sequence: CDR1 LNHDA, CDR2 SQIVND (reference sequence). CDR3 sequence: CASTPDRLPWGYTF. The CDR3 bases are TGTGCCAGTACCCCGGACAGGTTACCGTGGGGCTACACCTTC.